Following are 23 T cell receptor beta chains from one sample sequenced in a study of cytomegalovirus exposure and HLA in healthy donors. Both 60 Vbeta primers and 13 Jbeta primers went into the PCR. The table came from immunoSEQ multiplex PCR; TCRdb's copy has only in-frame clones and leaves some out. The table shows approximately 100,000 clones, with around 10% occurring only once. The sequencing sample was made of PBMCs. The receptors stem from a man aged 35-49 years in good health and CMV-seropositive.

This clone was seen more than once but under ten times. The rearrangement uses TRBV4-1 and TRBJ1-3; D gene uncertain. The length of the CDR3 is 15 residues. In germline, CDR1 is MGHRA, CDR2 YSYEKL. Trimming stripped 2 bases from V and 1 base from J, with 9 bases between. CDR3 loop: CASSQLADSGNTIYF. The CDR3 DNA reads TGCGCCAGCAGCCAACTAGCCGATTCTGGAAACACCATATATTTT.

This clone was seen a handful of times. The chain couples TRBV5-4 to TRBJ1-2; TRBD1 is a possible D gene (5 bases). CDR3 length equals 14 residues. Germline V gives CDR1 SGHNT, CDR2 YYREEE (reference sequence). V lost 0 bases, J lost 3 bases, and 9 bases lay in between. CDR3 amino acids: CASSLDQGDYGYTF. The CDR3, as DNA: TGTGCCAGCAGCTTGGATCAGGGCGACTATGGCTACACCTTC.

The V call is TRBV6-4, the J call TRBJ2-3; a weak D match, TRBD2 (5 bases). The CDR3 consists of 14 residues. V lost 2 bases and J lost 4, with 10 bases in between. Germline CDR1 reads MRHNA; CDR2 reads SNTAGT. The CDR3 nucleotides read TGTGCCAGCAGTGACGGGAGCGCCTCAGATACGCAGTATTTT. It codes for CASSDGSASDTQYF.

The CDR3 here is CASSEYTGGNIQYF. CDR3 bases: TGTGCCAGCAGTGAATATACAGGGGGCAACATTCAGTACTTC. The chain combines TRBV6-1 with TRBJ2-4; 9 bases agree with TRBD1. The CDR3 covers 14 residues. Looked up from germline, CDR1 is MNHNS and CDR2 is SASEGT. J lost 7 bases, V lost 2 bases, and 3 bases had no gene match.

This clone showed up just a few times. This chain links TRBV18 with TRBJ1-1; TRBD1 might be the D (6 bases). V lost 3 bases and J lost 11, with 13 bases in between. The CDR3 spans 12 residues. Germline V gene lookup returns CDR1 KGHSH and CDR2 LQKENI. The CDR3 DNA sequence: TGTGCCAGCTCACCGACAACAGGGATGGCTTTCTTT. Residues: CASSPTTGMAFF.

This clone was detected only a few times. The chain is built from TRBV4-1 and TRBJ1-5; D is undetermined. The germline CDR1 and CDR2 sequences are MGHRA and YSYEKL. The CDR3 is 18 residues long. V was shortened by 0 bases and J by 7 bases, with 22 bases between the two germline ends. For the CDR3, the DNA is TGCGCCAGCAGCCAAGATCTTTTCGGGATGGGTAAAGGGCAGCCCCAGCATTTT. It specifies CASSQDLFGMGKGQPQHF.

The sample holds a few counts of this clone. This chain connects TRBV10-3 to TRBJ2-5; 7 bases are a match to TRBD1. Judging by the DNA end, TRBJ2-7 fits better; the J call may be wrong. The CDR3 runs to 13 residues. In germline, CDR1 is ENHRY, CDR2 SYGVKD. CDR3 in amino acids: CAISEDRVYEQYF. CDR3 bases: TGTGCCATCAGTGAGGACAGGGTCTACGAGCAGTACTTC.

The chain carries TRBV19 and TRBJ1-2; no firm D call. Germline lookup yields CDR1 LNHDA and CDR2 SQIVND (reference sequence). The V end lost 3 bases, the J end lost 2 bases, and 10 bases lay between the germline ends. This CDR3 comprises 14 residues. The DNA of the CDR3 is TGTGCCAGTAGTATGTTGGCAGTGAACTATGGCTACACCTTC. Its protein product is CASSMLAVNYGYTF.

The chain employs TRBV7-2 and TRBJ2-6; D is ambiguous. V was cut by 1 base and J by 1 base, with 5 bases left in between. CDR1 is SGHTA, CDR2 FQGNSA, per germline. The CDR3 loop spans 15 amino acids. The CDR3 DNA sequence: TGTGCCAGCAGCTTAGATTATTCTGGGGCCAACGTCCTGACTTTC. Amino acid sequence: CASSLDYSGANVLTF.

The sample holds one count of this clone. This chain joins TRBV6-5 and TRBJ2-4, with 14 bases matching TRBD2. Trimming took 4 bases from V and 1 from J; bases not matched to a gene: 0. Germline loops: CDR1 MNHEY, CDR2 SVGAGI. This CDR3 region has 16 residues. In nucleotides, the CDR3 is TGTGCCAGCAGTTGGACTAGCGGGAGGGCCAAAAACATTCAGTACTTC. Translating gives CASSWTSGRAKNIQYF.

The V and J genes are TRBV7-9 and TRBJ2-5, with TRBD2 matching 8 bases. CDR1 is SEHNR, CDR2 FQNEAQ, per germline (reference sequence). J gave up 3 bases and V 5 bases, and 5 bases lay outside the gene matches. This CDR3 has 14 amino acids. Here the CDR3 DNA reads TGTGCCAGCAGCCATACGGGAGGGGAAGAGACCCAGTACTTC. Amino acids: CASSHTGGEETQYF. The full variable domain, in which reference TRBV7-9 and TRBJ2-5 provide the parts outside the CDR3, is DTGVSQNPRHKITKRGQNVTFRCDPISEHNRLYWYRQTLGQGPEFLTYFQNEAQLEKSRLLSDRFSAERPKGSFSTLEIQRTEQGDSAMYLCASSHTGGEETQYFGPGTRLLVL.

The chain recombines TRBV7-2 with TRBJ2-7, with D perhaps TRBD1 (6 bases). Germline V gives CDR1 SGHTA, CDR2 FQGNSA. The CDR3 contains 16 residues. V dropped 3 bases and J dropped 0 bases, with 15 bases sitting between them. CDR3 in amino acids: CASSFYWGQRSYEQYF. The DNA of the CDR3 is TGTGCCAGCAGCTTTTATTGGGGACAACGCTCCTACGAGCAGTACTTC. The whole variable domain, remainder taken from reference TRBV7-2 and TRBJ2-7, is GAGVSQSPSNKVTEKGKDVELRCDPISGHTALYWYRQSLGQGLEFLIYFQGNSAPDKSGLPSDRFSAERTGGSVSTLTIQRTQQEDSAVYLCASSFYWGQRSYEQYFGPGTRLTVT.

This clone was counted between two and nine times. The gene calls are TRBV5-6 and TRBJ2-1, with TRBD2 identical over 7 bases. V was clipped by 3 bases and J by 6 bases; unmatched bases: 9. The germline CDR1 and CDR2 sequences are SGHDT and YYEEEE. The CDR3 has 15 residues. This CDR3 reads CASSSAGPLVNEQFF. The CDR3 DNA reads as TGTGCCAGCAGCTCAGCGGGACCCCTAGTCAATGAGCAGTTCTTC.

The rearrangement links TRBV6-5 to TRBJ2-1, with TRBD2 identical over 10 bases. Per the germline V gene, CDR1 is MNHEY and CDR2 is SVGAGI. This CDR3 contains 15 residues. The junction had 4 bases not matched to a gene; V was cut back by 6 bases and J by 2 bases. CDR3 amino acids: CASRPTSGAYNEQFF. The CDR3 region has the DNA TGTGCCAGCAGACCCACTAGCGGGGCCTACAATGAGCAGTTCTTC.

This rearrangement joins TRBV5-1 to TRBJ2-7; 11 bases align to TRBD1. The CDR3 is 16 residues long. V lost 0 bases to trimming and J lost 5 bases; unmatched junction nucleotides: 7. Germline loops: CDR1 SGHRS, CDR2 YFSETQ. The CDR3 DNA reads TGCGCCAGCAGCTTGGCCTTCGGGACAGGGGGTAACGAGCAGTACTTC. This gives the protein CASSLAFGTGGNEQYF.

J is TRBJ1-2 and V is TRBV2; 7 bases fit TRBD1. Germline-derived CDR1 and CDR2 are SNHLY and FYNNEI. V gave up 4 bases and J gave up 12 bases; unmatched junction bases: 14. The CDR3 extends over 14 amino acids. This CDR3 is CASSGRRGPDAHTF. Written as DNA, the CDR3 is TGTGCCAGCAGTGGACGTAGGGGGCCCGACGCCCACACCTTC.

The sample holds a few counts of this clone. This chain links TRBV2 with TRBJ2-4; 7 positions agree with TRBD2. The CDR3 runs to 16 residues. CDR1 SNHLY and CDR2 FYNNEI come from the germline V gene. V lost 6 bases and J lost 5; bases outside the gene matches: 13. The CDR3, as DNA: TGTGCCAGCAGCCCTCGGGGGGAGGGCCGGGAAAACATTCAGTACTTC. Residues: CASSPRGEGRENIQYF.

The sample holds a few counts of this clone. The CDR3 region is CAISVRSSYNEQFF. As DNA, the CDR3 is TGTGCCATCAGCGTTAGAAGCTCCTACAATGAGCAGTTCTTC. The chain uses TRBV10-3 and TRBJ2-1; no clear D gene. Trimming took 6 bases from V and 0 from J, leaving 9 bases between them. This CDR3 spans 14 amino acids. The germline V gene encodes CDR1 ENHRY and CDR2 SYGVKD.

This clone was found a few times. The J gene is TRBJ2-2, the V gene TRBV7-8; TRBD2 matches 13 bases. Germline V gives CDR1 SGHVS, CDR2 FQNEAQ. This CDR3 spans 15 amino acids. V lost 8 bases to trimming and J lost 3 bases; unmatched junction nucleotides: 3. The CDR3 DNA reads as TGTGCCAGCCGGGGACTAGCGGGATACACCGGGGAGCTGTTTTTT. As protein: CASRGLAGYTGELFF. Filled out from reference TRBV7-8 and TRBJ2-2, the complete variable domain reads GAGVSQSPRYKVAKRGQDVALRCDPISGHVSLFWYQQALGQGPEFLTYFQNEAQLDKSGLPSDRFFAERPEGSVSTLKIQRTQQEDSAVYLCASRGLAGYTGELFFGEGSRLTVL.

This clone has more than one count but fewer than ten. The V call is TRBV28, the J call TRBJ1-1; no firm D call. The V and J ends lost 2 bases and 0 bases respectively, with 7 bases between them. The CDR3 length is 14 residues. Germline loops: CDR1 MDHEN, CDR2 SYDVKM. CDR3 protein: CASSLGGLNTEAFF. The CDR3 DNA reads TGTGCCAGCAGTTTAGGCGGATTGAACACTGAAGCTTTCTTT.

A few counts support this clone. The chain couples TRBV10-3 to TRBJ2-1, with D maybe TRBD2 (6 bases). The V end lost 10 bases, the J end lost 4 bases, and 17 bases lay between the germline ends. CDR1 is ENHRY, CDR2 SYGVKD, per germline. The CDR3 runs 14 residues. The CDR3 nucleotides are TGTGCCACGCAATTGGGCGGGGTATACAATGAGCAGTTCTTC. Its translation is CATQLGGVYNEQFF.

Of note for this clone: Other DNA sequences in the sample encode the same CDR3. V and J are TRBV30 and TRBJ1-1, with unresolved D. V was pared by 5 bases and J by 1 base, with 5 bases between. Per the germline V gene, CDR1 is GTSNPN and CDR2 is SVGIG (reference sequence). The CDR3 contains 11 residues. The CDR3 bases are TGTGCCTGGGGGAGGAACACTGAAGCTTTCTTT. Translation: CAWGRNTEAFF.

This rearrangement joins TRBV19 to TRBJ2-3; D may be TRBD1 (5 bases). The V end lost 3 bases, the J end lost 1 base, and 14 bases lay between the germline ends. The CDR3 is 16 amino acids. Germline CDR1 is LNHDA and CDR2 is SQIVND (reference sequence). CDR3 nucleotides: TGTGCCAGTAGTATGTCAGCCAGGGTGCGCACAGATACGCAGTATTTT. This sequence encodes CASSMSARVRTDTQYF.